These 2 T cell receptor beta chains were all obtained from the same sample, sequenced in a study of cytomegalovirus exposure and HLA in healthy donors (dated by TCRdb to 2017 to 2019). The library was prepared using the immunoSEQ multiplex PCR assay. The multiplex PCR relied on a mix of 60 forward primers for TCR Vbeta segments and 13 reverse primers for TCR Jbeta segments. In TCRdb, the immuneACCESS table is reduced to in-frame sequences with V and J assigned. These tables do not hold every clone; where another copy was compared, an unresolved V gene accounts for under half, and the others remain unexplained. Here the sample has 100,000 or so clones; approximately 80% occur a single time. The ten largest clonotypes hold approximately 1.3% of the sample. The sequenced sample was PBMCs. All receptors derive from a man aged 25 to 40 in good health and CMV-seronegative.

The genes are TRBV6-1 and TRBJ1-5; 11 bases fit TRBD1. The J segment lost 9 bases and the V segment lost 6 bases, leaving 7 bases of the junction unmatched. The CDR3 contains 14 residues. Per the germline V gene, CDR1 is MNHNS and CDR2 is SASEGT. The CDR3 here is CASSGTGGERPQHF. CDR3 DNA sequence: TGTGCCAGCAGCGGGACAGGGGGAGAACGGCCCCAGCATTTT.

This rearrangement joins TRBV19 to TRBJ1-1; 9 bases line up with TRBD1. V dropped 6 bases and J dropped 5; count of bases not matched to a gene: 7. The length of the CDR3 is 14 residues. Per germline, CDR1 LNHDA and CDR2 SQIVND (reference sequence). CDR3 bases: TGTGCCAGTAGGAAAGACAGGGGGAGTACTGAAGCTTTCTTT. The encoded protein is CASRKDRGSTEAFF.